This TCR beta chain was obtained from a study of follicular helper T cells after annual influenza vaccination. The time point denotes: 2014-2015 season, pre-vaccination. Survey level resolution was used for TCRB sequencing. The data were produced by immunoSEQ multiplex PCR, yet TCRdb's version contains in-frame clones alone and is incomplete. The sample shows 28,000 or so clones, approximately 81% of them seen only once. The CDR3 contains 15 residues. V was clipped by 4 bases and J by 3 bases; unmatched bases: 4. Germline V CDR1 and CDR2: SNHLY, FYNNEI. This clone was counted a single time. The chain uses TRBV2 and TRBJ2-5; 11 nucleotides match TRBD2. This sequence originates from an adult who received the influenza vaccine. The sample here was CXCR5+ CD38- circulating T follicular helper cells from blood, taken on the day of influenza vaccination. Subset described: circulating Tfh, non-naive CD4+CXCR5+PD-1+ (ICOS+CD38+ or ICOS-CD38-). CDR3: CASSVDSGGEETQYF. CDR3 coding DNA: TGTGCCAGCAGTGTTGATAGCGGGGGGGAAGAGACCCAGTACTTC. Full variable domain (missing parts from reference TRBV2 and TRBJ2-5): EPEVTQTPSHQVTQMGQEVILRCVPISNHLYFYWYRQILGQKVEFLVSFYNNEISEKSEIFDDQFSVERPDGSNFTLKIRSTKLEDSAMYFCASSVDSGGEETQYFGPGTRLLVL.